The entry below gives a single TCR beta chain sequence along with its context. What it binds is unknown. This CDR3 has 13 residues. This record comes from a study of T cell responses to AZD1222 COVID-19 vaccine. Study outcomes and limitations: All repertoire sampling was performed exclusively after the peak T cell response.

Some clones are missing from TCRdb's copy, which holds only in-frame ones; the method was immunoSEQ multiplex PCR. This table holds 150,000 to 200,000 clones, 85% to 95% found once. Sample: peripheral blood, taken 28 days after the second AZD1222 dose. J is TRBJ2-7 and V is TRBV12-3 or TRBV12-4; a possible D gene is TRBD1 (6 bases). The TCR comes from an adult who received the AZD1222 COVID-19 vaccine. The CDR3 bases are TGTGCGTCTGCCCTATCAGGGGCAGATGAGCAGTACTTC. Protein product: CASALSGADEQYF.